This entry concerns a single TCR beta chain. These data come from a study of blood T cell repertoires in COVID-19. Study details: The United States, Italy and Spain supplied acute and convalescent COVID-19 samples. From T cells, B-cell-depleted T cells, or PBMCs came the material, which was cDNA or gDNA.

Authors' data handling: It was from reference gene primer amplification that nucleated cell counts were estimated. Profiling relied on immunoSEQ multiplex PCR, and the TCRdb table lists in-frame clones only, not all of them. Clone size and the V and J calls come from that table; the DNA yielded D and trimming. The table has 76,000 or so clones, roughly 89% seen once. This CDR3 contains 13 residues. The V gene end was trimmed by 4 bases and the J gene end by 4 bases; junction bases not matched to a gene: 3. V is TRBV12-3 or TRBV12-4 and J is TRBJ1-2, with 7 bases identical to TRBD1. What was sequenced was peripheral blood. The source of this sequence is a human donor in a cohort sampled during active COVID-19. CDR3 amino acids: CASSSNRGYGYTF. The CDR3 DNA is TGTGCCAGCAGTTCTAACAGGGGCTATGGCTACACCTTC.